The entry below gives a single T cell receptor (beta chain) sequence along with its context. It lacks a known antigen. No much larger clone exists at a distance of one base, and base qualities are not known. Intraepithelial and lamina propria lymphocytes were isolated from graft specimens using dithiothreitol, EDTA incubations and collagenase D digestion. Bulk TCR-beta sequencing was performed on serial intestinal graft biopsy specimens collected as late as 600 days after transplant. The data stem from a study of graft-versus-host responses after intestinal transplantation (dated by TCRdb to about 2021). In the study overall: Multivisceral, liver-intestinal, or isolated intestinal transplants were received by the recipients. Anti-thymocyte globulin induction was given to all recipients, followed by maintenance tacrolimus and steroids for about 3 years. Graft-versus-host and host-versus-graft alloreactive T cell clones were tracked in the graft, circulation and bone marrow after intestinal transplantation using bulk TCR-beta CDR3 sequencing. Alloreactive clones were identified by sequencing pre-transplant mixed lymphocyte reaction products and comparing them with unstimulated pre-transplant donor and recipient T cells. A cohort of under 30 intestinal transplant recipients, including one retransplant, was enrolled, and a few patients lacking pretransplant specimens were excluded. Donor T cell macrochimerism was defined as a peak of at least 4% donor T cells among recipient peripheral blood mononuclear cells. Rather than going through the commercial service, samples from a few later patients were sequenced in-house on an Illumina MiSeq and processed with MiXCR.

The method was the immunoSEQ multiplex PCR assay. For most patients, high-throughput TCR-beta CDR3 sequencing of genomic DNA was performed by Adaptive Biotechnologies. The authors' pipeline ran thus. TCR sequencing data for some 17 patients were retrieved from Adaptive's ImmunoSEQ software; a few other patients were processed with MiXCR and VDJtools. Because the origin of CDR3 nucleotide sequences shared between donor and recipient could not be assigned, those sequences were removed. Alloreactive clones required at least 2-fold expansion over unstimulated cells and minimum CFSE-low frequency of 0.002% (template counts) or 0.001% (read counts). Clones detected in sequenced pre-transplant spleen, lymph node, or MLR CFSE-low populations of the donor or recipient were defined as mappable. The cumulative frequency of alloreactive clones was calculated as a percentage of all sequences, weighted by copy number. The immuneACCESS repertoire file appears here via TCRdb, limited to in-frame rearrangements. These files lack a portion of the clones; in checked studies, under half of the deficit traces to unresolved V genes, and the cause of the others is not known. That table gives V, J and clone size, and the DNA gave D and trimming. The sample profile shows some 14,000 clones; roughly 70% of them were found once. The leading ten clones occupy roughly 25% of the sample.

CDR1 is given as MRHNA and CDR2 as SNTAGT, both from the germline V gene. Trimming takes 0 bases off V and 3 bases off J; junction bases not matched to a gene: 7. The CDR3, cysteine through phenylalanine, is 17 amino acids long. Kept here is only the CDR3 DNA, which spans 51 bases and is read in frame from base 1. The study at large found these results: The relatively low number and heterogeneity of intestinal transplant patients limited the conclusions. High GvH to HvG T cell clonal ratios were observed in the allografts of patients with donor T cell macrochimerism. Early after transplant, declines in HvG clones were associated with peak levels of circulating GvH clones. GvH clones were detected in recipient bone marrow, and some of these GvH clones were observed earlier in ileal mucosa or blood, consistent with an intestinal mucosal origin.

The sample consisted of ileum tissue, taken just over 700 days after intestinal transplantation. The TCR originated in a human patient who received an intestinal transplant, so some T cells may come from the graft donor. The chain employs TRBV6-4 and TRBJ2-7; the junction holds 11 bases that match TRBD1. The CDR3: CASSDSIRGTGGYEQYF. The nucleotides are TGTGCCAGCAGTGACTCCATTCGGGGGACAGGGGGCTACGAGCAGTACTTC.